This TCR beta chain appears in the sequencing data of a study of OX40 agonist ivuxolimab in advanced cancers. Study summary: Prior anti-PD-1, anti-PD-L1 or anti-CTLA-4 therapy was allowed; around 40% had some.

Clones were sequenced by immunoSEQ multiplex PCR, and TCRdb holds only the in-frame ones, with some missing. The sample yields 45,000 to 60,000 clones, roughly 86% seen once. V was shortened by 5 bases and J by 5 bases, with 19 bases between the two germline ends. Germline V gene lookup returns CDR1 SGHAT and CDR2 FQDESV (reference sequence). The CDR3 contains 15 residues. The sample here was CD4+ or CD8+ T cells sorted from blood, taken in a trial of the OX40 agonist ivuxolimab. This sequence originates from an adult with an advanced solid tumor such as melanoma, head and neck, liver or kidney cancer. The chain has TRBV11-1 and TRBJ2-7; D perhaps matches TRBD1 (5 bases). This CDR3 reads CASSTPLTVPHEQYF. The CDR3 bases are TGTGCCAGCAGCACCCCGCTGACAGTTCCCCACGAGCAGTACTTC.